The clone carrying this T cell receptor (beta chain) occurred a few times. Antigen unknown. The sample originates from a study of response to subunit inactivated influenza vaccine. Overall study findings and caveats: Authors proposed each seasonal influenza vaccination draws in few new T cells.

The CDR3 spans 13 residues. Between the trimmed V and J ends, which lost 1 base and 6 bases, there was a span of 8 bases. CDR1 is SGHKS and CDR2 is YYEKEE in the germline V gene (reference sequence). TCRdb reanalysed the RT-PCR reads using MiXCR and keeps one entry per CDR3 protein. The table includes 800,000 or so distinct CDR3 sequences, around 21% detected once. This sample comprised PBMCs from blood, obtained less than 6 days after vaccination. The receptor was isolated from a man aged 45-65 years who received an inactivated influenza vaccine. This chain joins TRBV5-5 and TRBJ1-5, with D hard to call. This chain's CDR3 is CASSLSPPQPQHF. The CDR3 DNA sequence: TGTGCCAGCAGCTTGTCTCCTCCTCAGCCCCAGCATTTT.